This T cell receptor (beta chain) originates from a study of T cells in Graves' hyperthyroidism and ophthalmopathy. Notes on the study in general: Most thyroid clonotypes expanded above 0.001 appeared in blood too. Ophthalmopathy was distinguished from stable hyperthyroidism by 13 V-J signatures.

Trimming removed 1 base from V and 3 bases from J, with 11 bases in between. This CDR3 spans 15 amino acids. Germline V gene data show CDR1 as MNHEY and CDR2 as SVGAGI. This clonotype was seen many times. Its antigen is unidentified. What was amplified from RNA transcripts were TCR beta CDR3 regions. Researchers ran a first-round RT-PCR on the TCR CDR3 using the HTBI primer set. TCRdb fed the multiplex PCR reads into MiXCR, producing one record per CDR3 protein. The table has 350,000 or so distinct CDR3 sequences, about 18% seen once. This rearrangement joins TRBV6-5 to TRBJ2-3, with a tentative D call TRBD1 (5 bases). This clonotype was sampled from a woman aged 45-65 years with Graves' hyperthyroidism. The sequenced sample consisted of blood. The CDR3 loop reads CASSYYGAGTDTQYF. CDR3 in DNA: TGTGCCAGCAGTTACTATGGTGCAGGGACAGATACGCAGTATTTT.